The clone carrying this TCR beta chain was picked up many times. This sample is drawn from a study of CD8+CD57+ T cells in acquired aplastic anemia. By flow cytometry, patients selected for sequencing had shown an expansion of CD8+CD57+ cells. Per the germline V gene, CDR1 is ENHRY and CDR2 is SYGVKD. The CDR3 length is 11 residues. The use of genomic DNA as template underpinned the TCR beta VDJ and CDR3 profiling. TCRdb called the reads again in MiXCR, with one record for every CDR3 protein. The sample yields roughly 500,000 distinct CDR3 sequences, around 33% seen once. The chain is built from TRBV10-3 and TRBJ1-2, with D maybe TRBD1 (6 bases). The specimen was sorted CD4+, CD8+, or CD8+CD57+ T cells (not recorded which) from PBMCs. This receptor was obtained from a human donor with aplastic anemia. The CDR3 reads CTTTLGGGYTF. CDR3 in DNA: TGTACCACTACACTAGGGGGAGGCTACACCTTC.